These T cell receptor beta chains were read from a single sample in a study of radiotherapy plus CTLA-4 blockade in lung cancer. TCRdb's copy holds only in-frame clones and misses some; the assay was immunoSEQ multiplex PCR. Here the sample spans roughly 80,000 clones, around 79% being singletons. The starting material was peripheral blood, obtained from a patient treated with radiotherapy plus ipilimumab. These receptors were collected from a human donor with non-small cell lung cancer who had a partial response to radiotherapy plus ipilimumab. Some clones in this sample may be carry-over from other donors' samples. CDR3s include the opening cysteine and the closing phenylalanine or tryptophan. The D gene is left open where the match is weak. Rows may omit the clone size; those that give it use once, few, many or a size class.

.	TRBJ1-4	.	TRBV7-9	CASSLLSNEKLFF	TGTGCCAGCAGCTTATTGAGTAATGAAAAACTGTTTTTT
.	TRBJ2-3	.	TRBV18	CASAQQGKDTQYF	TGTGCCAGCGCCCAACAGGGTAAAGATACGCAGTATTTT
.	TRBJ1-5	.	TRBV5-5	CASSFLPGSVNQPQHF	TGTGCCAGCAGCTTTTTGCCGGGGTCGGTCAATCAGCCCCAGCATTTT
TRBD2	TRBJ2-3	.	TRBV11-3	CASSPKVWRGGADTQYF	TGTGCCAGCAGCCCTAAGGTTTGGCGGGGGGGCGCGGATACGCAGTATTTT
TRBD1	TRBJ1-4	few	TRBV6-1	CASSKDRSFDGVFF	TGTGCCAGCAGTAAGGACAGGTCCTTTGATGGGGTGTTTTTT
.	TRBJ1-1	.	TRBV7-2	CASSPGEGRGTEAFF	TGTGCCAGCAGCCCAGGGGAGGGTAGAGGGACTGAAGCTTTCTTT
.	TRBJ2-7	.	TRBV5-4	CASSFFGSYEQYF	TGTGCCAGCAGCTTTTTCGGGTCCTACGAGCAGTACTTC
.	TRBJ2-3	.	TRBV27	CASSRGLGGRGTDTQYF	TGTGCCAGCAGTAGGGGACTCGGGGGGCGAGGCACAGATACGCAGTATTTT
TRBD2	TRBJ2-1	.	TRBV19	CASSIGWEGVSNEQFF	TGTGCCAGTAGTATAGGGTGGGAGGGCGTGAGCAATGAGCAGTTCTTC
TRBD1	TRBJ2-7	.	TRBV10-3	CAISEFTGGAYEQYF	TGTGCCATCAGTGAATTTACAGGGGGAGCCTACGAGCAGTACTTC
TRBD1	TRBJ2-5	.	TRBV14	CASSQHGTGEETQYF	TGTGCCAGCAGCCAACATGGGACAGGGGAAGAGACCCAGTACTTC
.	TRBJ1-2	.	TRBV19	CASSMGGGYGYTF	TGTGCCAGTAGTATGGGGGGGGGCTATGGCTACACCTTC
.	TRBJ2-3	.	TRBV10-1	CASSEIRGSTDTQYF	TGCGCCAGCAGTGAGATCAGGGGAAGTACAGATACGCAGTATTTT
.	TRBJ1-1	.	TRBV28	CASSRRGGTEAFF	TGTGCCAGCAGTCGGAGGGGGGGCACTGAAGCTTTCTTT
TRBD1	TRBJ1-5	.	TRBV6-5	CASSSGGNSNQPQHF	TGTGCCAGCTCTTCAGGGGGCAATAGCAATCAGCCCCAGCATTTT
TRBD2	TRBJ2-7	.	TRBV11-2	CASSFSSGSSYEQYF	TGTGCCAGCAGCTTCTCTAGCGGGAGTTCCTACGAGCAGTACTTC
.	TRBJ2-7	once	TRBV7-3	CASSLGGSGGSEQYF	TGTGCCAGCAGCTTGGGGGGAAGCGGTGGATCCGAGCAGTACTTC
.	TRBJ1-5	.	TRBV10-3	CAIAGARNQPQHF	TGTGCCATCGCAGGGGCACGCAATCAGCCCCAGCATTTT
TRBD1	TRBJ2-5	.	TRBV5-1	CASSLGGGPETQYF	TGCGCCAGCAGCTTGGGAGGGGGCCCAGAGACCCAGTACTTC
.	TRBJ1-6	.	TRBV6-6	CASSYDPSGRNSPLHF	TGTGCCAGCAGTTACGACCCAAGTGGGCGTAATTCACCCCTCCACTTT
TRBD1	TRBJ2-7	.	TRBV9	CASSVGDSSSYEQYF	TGTGCCAGCAGCGTAGGGGACAGCAGCTCCTACGAGCAGTACTTC
.	TRBJ2-2	.	TRBV30	CAWSANTKGQNTGELFF	TGTGCCTGGAGTGCGAACACAAAGGGACAGAACACCGGGGAGCTGTTTTTT
TRBD2	TRBJ2-1	.	TRBV7-3	CASSLRLAGLDEQFF	TGTGCCAGCAGCTTAAGACTAGCGGGACTCGATGAGCAGTTCTTC
.	TRBJ2-1	once	TRBV25-1	CASSKRSSYNEQFF	TGTGCCAGCAGTAAAAGGAGCTCCTACAATGAGCAGTTCTTC
TRBD1	TRBJ2-1	.	TRBV29-1	CSVQTGGHRAEQFF	TGCAGCGTACAGACAGGGGGGCATCGCGCTGAGCAGTTCTTC
.	TRBJ1-4	.	TRBV28	CASSDNRAYTEKLFF	TGTGCCAGCAGTGACAACAGGGCTTACACTGAAAAACTGTTTTTT
.	TRBJ1-2	.	TRBV2	CASRGLWPSYGYTF	TGTGCCAGCAGGGGCCTTTGGCCCAGCTATGGCTACACCTTC
TRBD2	TRBJ2-5	.	TRBV7-2	CASSKRGGEETQYF	TGTGCCAGCAGCAAACGCGGGGGGGAAGAGACCCAGTACTTC
.	TRBJ1-2	.	TRBV28	CANKPQGKYGYTF	TGTGCTAACAAACCCCAGGGGAAGTATGGCTACACCTTC
TRBD2	TRBJ2-3	.	TRBV7-3	CASSPRQGRASGRPDTQYF	TGTGCCAGCAGCCCCAGACAGGGGAGGGCTAGCGGGAGGCCAGATACGCAGTATTTT
TRBD1	TRBJ1-2	.	TRBV5-1	CASRDQGQENYGYTF	TGCGCCAGCCGGGATCAGGGACAGGAAAACTATGGCTACACCTTC
.	TRBJ2-3	.	TRBV28	CASSEDKPLSTDTQYF	TGTGCCAGCAGTGAGGACAAGCCCCTAAGCACAGATACGCAGTATTTT
TRBD2	TRBJ2-1	.	TRBV19	CASSPWLASGVGEQFF	TGTGCCAGTAGTCCCTGGTTGGCTAGCGGGGTGGGAGAGCAGTTCTTC
.	TRBJ1-1	once	TRBV2	CARVGGGDEAFF	TGTGCCCGAGTAGGGGGTGGCGATGAAGCTTTCTTT
.	TRBJ2-5	.	TRBV27	CASSLVVSETQYF	TGTGCCAGCAGTTTAGTCGTTTCGGAGACCCAGTACTTC
.	TRBJ1-2	.	TRBV6-1	CASIPGVYMDGYTF	TGTGCCAGCATTCCCGGGGTGTATATGGATGGCTACACCTTC
.	TRBJ1-1	once	TRBV5-1	CASSLQVGDTEAFF	TGCGCCAGCAGCTTACAGGTTGGCGACACTGAAGCTTTCTTT